This TCR beta chain was captured in a study of blood T cell repertoires in COVID-19. Study-wide background: T cells, B-cell-depleted T cells, or PBMCs provided the cDNA or gDNA that served as material.

Clones were read by immunoSEQ multiplex PCR, and TCRdb kept only the in-frame ones, dropping some. The sample contains about 280,000 clones, around nine tenths of which appear only once. The recovered donors of Cohort 3 showed two negative PCRs, clearance, or symptom resolution. Trimming at V came to 8 bases and at J to 0 bases, leaving 11 bases not matched to a gene. CDR1 and CDR2 (germline): MNHEY, SMNVEV (reference sequence). This CDR3 spans 18 amino acids. The clonotype originates from a woman aged 40 to 50 who had recovered from COVID-19. The specimen was PBMCs or T cells enriched from blood (not recorded which). The rearrangement uses TRBV27 and TRBJ1-3; the match to TRBD1 covers 12 bases. CDR3 residues: CASSDRDRGLFSGNTIYF. The CDR3 nucleotides read TGTGCCAGCTCAGACCGGGACAGGGGGCTTTTCTCTGGAAACACCATATATTTT.